The sequence of this TCR beta chain was determined in a study of T cells in localized non-small cell lung cancer (dated by TCRdb to the early 2020s). Study-wide context: T cell repertoires of a few hundred early-stage NSCLC patients were analyzed, with tumors being compared against uninvolved tumor-adjacent lungs. The cohort consisted of approximately 240 treatment-naive NSCLC patients whose localized lung tumors had been resected. The mean age of the NSCLC patients was under 70 years, with 120 to 150 men and 85 to 110 women.

V is trimmed back by 3 bases and J by 5 bases, and the junction contains 14 bases that no gene match accounts for. Per the germline V gene, SGHRS is the CDR1 and YFSETQ is the CDR2. Including cysteine and phenylalanine, the CDR3 has 17 amino acids. The DNA shown is the 51-base CDR3, in frame from base 1. At diagnosis, peripheral blood, uninvolved tumor-adjacent lung and tumor were collected and stored as a combination of fresh-frozen and FFPE material. For TCR repertoire profiling, blood samples were analyzed in the form of peripheral blood mononuclear cells. Study-wide conclusions, independent of this receptor: Uninvolved tumor-adjacent lung showed the highest T cell clonality, higher than tumor, which suggests more focused antigenic responses in the uninvolved tumor-adjacent lung. Because the study design was exploratory, TCR variables were selected using unadjusted p-values without false-discovery rate correction. Longer overall survival was associated with higher blood T cell density, whereas shorter survival was associated with higher adjacent-lung clonality. Of the top 100 tumor clones, a median of about 53 were detected in paired uninvolved adjacent lung; around 30 were also among that lung's top 100. Multi-region tumor sequencing was not performed, so intratumor heterogeneity could not be excluded.

The immunoSEQ Assay was used to sequence TCR beta CDR3 regions from DNA. Under the source paper's analysis protocol: To compute T cell density, TCR beta template counts were normalized to usable DNA, which was estimated by amplifying housekeeping genes. Richness was estimated with the preseqR package, extrapolating to 400,000 templates for PBMC samples and 120,000 templates for tissue samples. Clonality was calculated as one minus Pielou's evenness. Differential abundance testing on productive amino-acid clonotypes, with a minimum total count of 5 and an alpha of 0.1, was used to identify tissue-enriched TCRs. The Jaccard Index and the Morisita Overlap Index were used to measure how much the repertoires overlapped between compartments. GLIPH grouped TCR beta CDR3s together with public tetramer-defined viral CDR3s, and a viral motif had to include at least three viral sequences and show V-gene enrichment. TCRdb holds this immuneACCESS table with in-frame rearrangements only. Some clones are missing; in checked studies, unresolved V genes explain under half, and the rest has no known cause. V and J calls and clone size come straight from that table; D and trimming were deduced from the DNA. Across this sample there are tens of thousands of clones, with around 88% seen only once. The leading ten clones occupy less than 9% of the sample.

As to this clone: What antigen it recognizes has not been identified. No much larger clone exists at a distance of one base, and base qualities are not known.

The TCR originated in a woman aged 40 to 75 with stage I lung adenocarcinoma. Sequences were derived from peripheral blood, sampled before any cancer treatment. The chain couples TRBV5-1 to TRBJ2-3; TRBD1 lines up with 8 middle nucleotides. The sequenced DNA: TGCGCCAGCAGCTGGGGGGACAGGAGGGGAGTAAGAGATACGCAGTATTTT. This gives the protein CASSWGDRRGVRDTQYF.